This TCR beta chain appears in the sequencing data of a study of blood T cell repertoires in COVID-19. Germline V gene sequence: CDR1 SQVTM, CDR2 ANQGSEA. This CDR3 has 14 amino acids. The trim removed 0 bases at V and 6 bases at J, leaving 2 bases unmatched. The study assigned cohorts using participant-reported clinical history. Up to 2 weeks before entering the study, exposed participants had met a COVID-19 case. In the original processing: Counts of nucleated cells, estimated from reference gene primer amplification, were obtained. Profiled with immunoSEQ multiplex PCR; TCRdb holds only in-frame clones, not every one. V, J and clone size derive from that table, while D and trimming were established from the DNA sequence. The repertoire includes about 140,000 clones, under 85% of them detected once, and roughly 1.7% sits in the top ten.

The origin of this receptor is a woman between 18 and 29 years old who had been exposed to COVID-19. Sequenced input: PBMCs or T cells enriched from blood (not recorded which). The chain has TRBV29-1 and TRBJ2-1, with 10 positions matching TRBD2. This CDR3 reads CSVEEGTSANEQFF. The CDR3 DNA is TGCAGCGTTGAAGAAGGGACTAGCGCCAATGAGCAGTTCTTC.